Shown below are 22 T cell receptor beta chains from a single sample sequenced in a study of T cells after yellow fever vaccination. From the 5' RACE reads, TCRdb called clonotypes with MiXCR, one entry per CDR3 protein. The profile covers under 500,000 distinct CDR3 sequences, with 18% appearing a single time and 15% to 20% taken by the ten largest. The material was PBMCs, obtained before the yellow fever booster vaccination. Source of these receptors: a man aged 18 to 29 who received the YFV17D yellow fever vaccine.

V gene TRBV28 combines with J gene TRBJ1-6; D gene unclear. The germline V and J ends were trimmed by 7 bases and 11 bases, with 12 bases remaining between them. Germline V gene lookup returns CDR1 MDHEN and CDR2 SYDVKM. The CDR3 is made up of 12 amino acids. CDR3 in amino acids: CASNTPRAPLHF. Written as DNA, the CDR3 is TGTGCCAGCAACACCCCCCGGGCACCCCTCCACTTT.

The CDR3 is CASSLLGTGGLYSPLHF. CDR3 nucleotides: TGTGCCAGCAGCCTCCTCGGGACAGGGGGCCTTTATTCACCCCTCCACTTT. This sequence joins TRBV5-6 and TRBJ1-6; 12 bases agree with TRBD1. Germline V gives CDR1 SGHDT, CDR2 YYEEEE. The junction had 10 bases not matched to a gene; V was cut back by 4 bases and J by 8 bases. This CDR3 comprises 17 residues.

This clonotype was counted a single time. The V gene is TRBV5-1, the J gene TRBJ1-5; TRBD1 aligns across 7 bases. From germline, CDR1 is SGHRS and CDR2 YFSETQ. The CDR3 runs to 15 residues. V lost 0 bases to trimming and J lost 7 bases; unmatched junction nucleotides: 7. DNA of the CDR3: TGCGCCAGCAGCTTGGGAGGTGCAGGGGGACAGCCCCAGCATTTT. Protein: CASSLGGAGGQPQHF. The whole variable domain, filled in from reference TRBV5-1 and TRBJ1-5, reads KAGVTQTPRYLIKTRGQQVTLSCSPISGHRSVSWYQQTPGQGLQFLFEYFSETQRNKGNFPGRFSGRQFSNSRSEMNVSTLELGDSALYLCASSLGGAGGQPQHFGDGTRLSIL.

The chain recombines TRBV7-9 with TRBJ2-7; D unresolved. There are 12 residues in the CDR3. Trimming took 6 bases from V and 3 from J, leaving 9 bases between them. CDR1 and CDR2 (germline): SEHNR, FQNEAQ (reference sequence). This CDR3 is CASRLRIYEQYV. CDR3 bases: TGTGCCAGCAGATTAAGGATCTACGAGCAGTACGTC.

This clonotype was counted many times. The rearrangement joins TRBV7-2 to TRBJ2-3, with D perhaps assigned TRBD1 or TRBD2 (5 bases each). CDR3 length: 15 residues. V lost 2 bases to trimming and J lost 2 bases, with 11 bases between them. Germline CDR1 SGHTA, CDR2 FQGNSA. The CDR3 coding sequence is TGTGCCAGCAGCTTATCGGTGGGGGACACAGATACGCAGTATTTT. It is translated as CASSLSVGDTDTQYF.

This chain uses TRBV11-2 with TRBJ1-6; maybe TRBD1 (5 bases). CDR1 and CDR2 from the germline V gene are SGHAT and FQNNGV. There are 13 residues in the CDR3. The V gene lost 0 bases and the J gene lost 14 bases, with 11 bases spanning the gap. CDR3 in DNA: TGTGCCAGCAGCTTAGACCCCTGGGGGACCCTCCACTTT. It encodes CASSLDPWGTLHF.

The rearrangement joins TRBV10-3 to TRBJ2-7; D may match TRBD1 or TRBD2 (6 bases each). V shed 2 bases and J shed 5 bases, with 10 bases lying between them. The CDR3 loop spans 13 amino acids. From germline, CDR1 is ENHRY and CDR2 SYGVKD. DNA for the CDR3: TGTGCCATCAGTGAGCCCGGGGGCCACGAGCAGTACGTC. Amino acids: CAISEPGGHEQYV.

This clonotype has only a few counts. This chain uses TRBV5-5 with TRBJ1-2, with 7 bases identical to TRBD1. This CDR3 contains 16 residues. The germline gives CDR1 SGHKS, CDR2 YYEKEE (reference sequence). V dropped 0 bases and J dropped 2; count of bases not matched to a gene: 7. DNA of the CDR3: TGTGCCAGCAGCTTGGCCGGAGGGGGCCCAAACTATGGCTACACCTTC. Translating gives CASSLAGGGPNYGYTF.

This chain joins TRBV24-1 and TRBJ1-1; 7 positions agree with TRBD1. CDR3 size: 14 residues. Germline-derived CDR1 and CDR2 are KGHDR and SFDVKD. The J segment lost 4 bases and the V segment lost 5 bases, leaving 6 bases of the junction unmatched. The CDR3 sequence: CATSGGGAGTEAFF. DNA of the CDR3: TGTGCCACCAGTGGAGGGGGCGCAGGCACTGAAGCTTTCTTT.

This chain links TRBV14 with TRBJ1-5, with unresolved D. The V end was cut by 1 base, the J end by 6 bases, with 7 bases between. This CDR3 is 13 amino acids long. Germline V gene data show CDR1 as SGHDN and CDR2 as FVKESK. The CDR3 bases are TGTGCCAGCAGCCAAGCAGGACTTCAGCCCCAGCATTTT. Its translation is CASSQAGLQPQHF.

This chain joins TRBV9 and TRBJ2-3; possible D gene TRBD2, 5 bases. The CDR3 has 16 amino acids. With 0 bases removed from V and 0 bases from J, the gap between germline ends came to 11 bases. Germline loops: CDR1 SGDLS, CDR2 YYNGEE. The CDR3 nucleotides are TGTGCCAGCAGCGTAGTGAGCTTAGCGAGCACAGATACGCAGTATTTT. This encodes CASSVVSLASTDTQYF.

This clonotype was detected many times. The chain combines TRBV7-2 with TRBJ2-1; perhaps TRBD2 as D (7 bases). Germline CDR1 is SGHTA and CDR2 is FQGNSA. V lost 5 bases to trimming and J lost 6 bases, with 17 bases between them. This CDR3 is 15 amino acids long. The CDR3 region is CASSMWGGAVNEQFF. DNA of the CDR3: TGTGCCAGCAGCATGTGGGGGGGGGCCGTCAATGAGCAGTTCTTC.

This clonotype has just a few counts. The gene calls are TRBV6-5 and TRBJ2-2, with D unresolved. CDR3 length: 15 amino acids. V was trimmed by 6 bases and J by 4 bases, leaving 15 bases between them. Germline CDR1 MNHEY, CDR2 SVGAGI. The CDR3 bases are TGTGCCAGCAGACCGGCCATTTGGGCCACCGGGGAGCTGTTTTTT. It translates to CASRPAIWATGELFF.

J is TRBJ1-1 and V is TRBV7-8, with D hard to call. The CDR3 is made up of 15 amino acids. V lost 0 bases and J 5 bases, leaving 13 bases between the germline ends. CDR1 and CDR2 from the germline V gene are SGHVS and FQNEAQ. The chain's CDR3 is CASSLARGGGTEAFF. The CDR3 DNA sequence: TGTGCCAGCAGCTTAGCGCGGGGAGGTGGAACTGAAGCTTTCTTT.

This clonotype was observed a few times. The V call is TRBV20-1, the J call TRBJ1-1; D possibly corresponds to TRBD1 (6 bases). Germline values: CDR1 DFQATT, CDR2 SNEGSKA (reference sequence). Trimming removed 4 bases from V and 10 bases from J, with 13 bases in between. CDR3 length: 11 residues. The CDR3 loop reads CSATEDSGAFF. In nucleotides, the CDR3 is TGCAGTGCTACCGAGGACAGTGGAGCTTTCTTT.

This clonotype has just a few counts. The chain recombines TRBV5-1 with TRBJ1-3; D not resolved. Trimming cost V 3 bases and J 8 bases, with 15 bases left between them. Germline V gene data show CDR1 as SGHRS and CDR2 as YFSETQ. The CDR3 runs 14 residues. In nucleotides, the CDR3 is TGCGCCAGCAGCTGGGGATTTTCCGGAGACACCATATATTTT. It codes for CASSWGFSGDTIYF.

The chain carries TRBV12-3 or TRBV12-4 and TRBJ2-1; D unclear. Deletions cut 1 base from V and 3 bases from J, with 4 bases between. This CDR3 contains 13 residues. CDR3 nucleotide sequence: TGTGCCAGCAGTTTAGTTAACTACAATGAGCAGTTCTTC. This gives the protein CASSLVNYNEQFF.

This clonotype came up a few times. This chain links TRBV24-1 with TRBJ1-1; maybe TRBD1 (6 bases). Germline V gene lookup returns CDR1 KGHDR and CDR2 SFDVKD. This CDR3 is 11 amino acids long. Trimming stripped 3 bases from V and 10 bases from J, with 8 bases between. In nucleotides, the CDR3 is TGTGCCACCAGTGATCCGACAGGAGCTTTCTTT. It specifies CATSDPTGAFF.

This clonotype was seen more than once but under ten times. V is TRBV29-1 and J is TRBJ2-1, with 8 nucleotides matching TRBD2. Germline V gene sequence: CDR1 SQVTM, CDR2 ANQGSEA. This CDR3 is 15 amino acids long. V lost 7 bases and J lost 0; bases outside the gene matches: 8. Here the CDR3 reads CSARPAGDSYNEQFF. CDR3 in DNA: TGCAGCGCCCGGCCAGCGGGGGACTCCTACAATGAGCAGTTCTTC.

This clonotype was seen a handful of times. The chain recombines TRBV12-3 or TRBV12-4 with TRBJ1-2, with TRBD1 matching 10 bases. The CDR3 has 13 residues. With V trimmed by 5 bases and J by 8 bases, 5 bases remained unmatched. For the CDR3, the DNA is TGTGCCAGCAGTAACGGACAGGGGGACGGCTACACCTTC. This sequence encodes CASSNGQGDGYTF.

This clonotype was seen a few times. The genes are TRBV20-1 and TRBJ1-1, with TRBD1 matching over 7 bases. Germline V gene data show CDR1 as DFQATT and CDR2 as SNEGSKA (reference sequence). The CDR3 has 11 residues. The CDR3 sequence: CSGTANTEAFF. The CDR3 DNA is TGCAGCGGGACAGCGAACACTGAAGCTTTCTTT.

Only a few counts were recorded for this clonotype. The chain is built from TRBV20-1 and TRBJ2-3; 8 positions agree with TRBD2. The CDR3 has 14 residues. The ends lost 4 bases at V and 3 bases at J; junction bases unmatched: 6. The germline V gene has CDR1 DFQATT and CDR2 SNEGSKA (reference sequence). The CDR3 nucleotides read TGCAGTGCTAAGTCCGGGGGGGCAACAGATACGCAGTATTTT. This translates into CSAKSGGATDTQYF.